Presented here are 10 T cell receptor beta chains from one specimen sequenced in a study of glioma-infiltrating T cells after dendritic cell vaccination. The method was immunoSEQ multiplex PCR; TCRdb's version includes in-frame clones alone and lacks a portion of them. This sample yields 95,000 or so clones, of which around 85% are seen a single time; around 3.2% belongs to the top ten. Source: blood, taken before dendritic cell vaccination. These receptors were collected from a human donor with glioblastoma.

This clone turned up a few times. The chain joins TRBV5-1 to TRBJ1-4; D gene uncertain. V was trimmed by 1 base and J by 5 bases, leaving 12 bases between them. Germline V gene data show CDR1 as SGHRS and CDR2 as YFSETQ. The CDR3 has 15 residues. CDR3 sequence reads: CASSLTPGGNEKLFF. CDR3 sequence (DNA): TGCGCCAGCAGCTTGACCCCAGGAGGAAATGAAAAACTGTTTTTT. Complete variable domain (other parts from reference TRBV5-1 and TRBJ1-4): KAGVTQTPRYLIKTRGQQVTLSCSPISGHRSVSWYQQTPGQGLQFLFEYFSETQRNKGNFPGRFSGRQFSNSRSEMNVSTLELGDSALYLCASSLTPGGNEKLFFGSGTQLSVL.

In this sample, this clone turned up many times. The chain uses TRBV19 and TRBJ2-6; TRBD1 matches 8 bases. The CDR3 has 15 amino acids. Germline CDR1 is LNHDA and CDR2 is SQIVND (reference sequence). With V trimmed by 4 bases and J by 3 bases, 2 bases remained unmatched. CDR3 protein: CASSRTGYGANVLTF. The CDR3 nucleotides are TGTGCCAGTAGTAGGACAGGGTATGGGGCCAACGTCCTGACTTTC. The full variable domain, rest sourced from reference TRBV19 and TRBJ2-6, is DGGITQSPKYLFRKEGQNVTLSCEQNLNHDAMYWYRQDPGQGLRLIYYSQIVNDFQKGDIAEGYSVSREKKESFPLTVTSAQKNPTAFYLCASSRTGYGANVLTFGAGSRLTVL.

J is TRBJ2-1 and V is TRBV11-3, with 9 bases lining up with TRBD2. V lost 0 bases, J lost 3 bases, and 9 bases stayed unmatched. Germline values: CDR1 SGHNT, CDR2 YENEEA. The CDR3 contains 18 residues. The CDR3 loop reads CASSLDRSSGSVYNEQFF. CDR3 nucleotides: TGTGCCAGCAGCTTAGATCGTAGTAGCGGGAGTGTCTACAATGAGCAGTTCTTC.

Here the CDR3 reads CASSRGQSETQYF. In DNA form, the CDR3 reads TGTGCCAGCAGCCGAGGACAGTCGGAGACCCAGTACTTC. The chain carries TRBV2 and TRBJ2-5, with D possibly being TRBD1 (6 bases). Trimming took 6 bases from V and 5 from J, leaving 13 bases between them. The CDR3 length is 13 residues. Germline CDR1 is SNHLY and CDR2 is FYNNEI.

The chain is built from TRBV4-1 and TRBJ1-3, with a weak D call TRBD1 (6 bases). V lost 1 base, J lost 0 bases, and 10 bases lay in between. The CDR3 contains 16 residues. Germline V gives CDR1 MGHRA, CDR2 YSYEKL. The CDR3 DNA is TGCGCCAGCAGCCAAGTTAGGGGGAGCTCTGGAAACACCATATATTTT. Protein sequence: CASSQVRGSSGNTIYF.

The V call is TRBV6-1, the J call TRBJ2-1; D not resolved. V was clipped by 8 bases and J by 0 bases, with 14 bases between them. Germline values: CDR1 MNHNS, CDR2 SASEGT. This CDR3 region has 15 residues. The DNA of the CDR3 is TGTGCCAGCGGCCAAGTGAGGAGCTCCTACAATGAGCAGTTCTTC. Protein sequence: CASGQVRSSYNEQFF.

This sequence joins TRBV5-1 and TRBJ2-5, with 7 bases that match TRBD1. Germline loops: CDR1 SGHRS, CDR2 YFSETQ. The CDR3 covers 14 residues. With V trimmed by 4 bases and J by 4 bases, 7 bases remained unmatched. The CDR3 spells CASSRDSRGETQYF. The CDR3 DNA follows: TGCGCCAGCAGCCGGGACAGCCGGGGAGAGACCCAGTACTTC.

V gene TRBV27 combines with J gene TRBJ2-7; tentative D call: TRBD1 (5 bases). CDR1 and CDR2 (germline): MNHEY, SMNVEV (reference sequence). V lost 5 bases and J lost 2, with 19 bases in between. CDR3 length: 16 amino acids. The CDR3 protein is CASSQSRARITYEQYF. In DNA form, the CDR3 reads TGTGCCAGCAGTCAAAGCAGGGCGAGGATAACCTACGAGCAGTACTTC.

The CDR3 sequence is CASSVGDRLAEQFF. CDR3 nucleotide sequence: TGTGCCAGCAGTGTAGGAGACAGATTAGCTGAGCAGTTCTTC. The chain combines TRBV2 with TRBJ2-1; TRBD1 might be the D (5 bases). This CDR3 region has 14 residues. Trimming took off 4 bases at V and 9 bases at J, with 16 bases between the two ends. Germline CDR1 reads SNHLY; CDR2 reads FYNNEI. The full variable domain, completed using reference TRBV2 and TRBJ2-1, is EPEVTQTPSHQVTQMGQEVILRCVPISNHLYFYWYRQILGQKVEFLVSFYNNEISEKSEIFDDQFSVERPDGSNFTLKIRSTKLEDSAMYFCASSVGDRLAEQFFGPGTRLTVL.

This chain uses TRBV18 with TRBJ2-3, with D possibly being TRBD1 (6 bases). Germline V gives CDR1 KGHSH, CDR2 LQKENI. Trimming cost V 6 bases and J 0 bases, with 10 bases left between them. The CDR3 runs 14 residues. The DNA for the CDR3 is TGTGCCAGCTCCTACACAGGGAGCACAGATACGCAGTATTTT. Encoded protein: CASSYTGSTDTQYF.